This TCR beta chain was obtained from a study of cytomegalovirus exposure and HLA in healthy donors. Study information: Within the Caucasian-associated ancestry cluster were about 81% of the approximately 390 genotyped donors.

The PCR contained 60 Vbeta and 13 Jbeta primers. Sequencing used immunoSEQ multiplex PCR; TCRdb keeps in-frame clones, though not all of them. The table lists more than 150,000 clones, roughly 87% of them singletons, with more than 1.5% in the top ten. The study, taken as a whole, reports: It was confirmed in vitro that a few of the CMV-associated chains were specific for CMV antigens.

This clone was counted between two and nine times. Its specificity is not known. The CDR3 contains 18 residues. Germline V gene sequence: CDR1 GTSNPN, CDR2 SVGIG (reference sequence). V was clipped by 2 bases and J by 1 base, with 18 bases between them. This sequence was found in a man in his forties in good health and CMV-seronegative. The rearrangement uses TRBV30 and TRBJ2-6; no firm D call. Sequenced input: PBMCs. The CDR3 protein is CAWSTIALMRSGANVLTF. The CDR3 DNA sequence: TGTGCCTGGAGTACCATCGCCCTTATGAGGTCTGGGGCCAACGTCCTGACTTTC.